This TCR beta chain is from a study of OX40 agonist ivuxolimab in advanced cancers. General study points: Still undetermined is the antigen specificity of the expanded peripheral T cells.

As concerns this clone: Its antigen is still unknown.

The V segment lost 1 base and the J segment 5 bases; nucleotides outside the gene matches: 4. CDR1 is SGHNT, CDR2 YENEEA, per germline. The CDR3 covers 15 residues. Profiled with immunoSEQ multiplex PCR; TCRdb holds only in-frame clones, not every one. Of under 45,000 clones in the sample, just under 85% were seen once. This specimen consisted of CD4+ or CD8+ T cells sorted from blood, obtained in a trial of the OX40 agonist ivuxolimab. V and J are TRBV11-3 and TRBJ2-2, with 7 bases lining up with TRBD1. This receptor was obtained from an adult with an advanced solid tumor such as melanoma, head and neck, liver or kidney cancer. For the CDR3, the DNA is TGTGCCAGCAGCTTAGGACAGGGAAGGACCGGGGAGCTGTTTTTT. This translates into CASSLGQGRTGELFF.